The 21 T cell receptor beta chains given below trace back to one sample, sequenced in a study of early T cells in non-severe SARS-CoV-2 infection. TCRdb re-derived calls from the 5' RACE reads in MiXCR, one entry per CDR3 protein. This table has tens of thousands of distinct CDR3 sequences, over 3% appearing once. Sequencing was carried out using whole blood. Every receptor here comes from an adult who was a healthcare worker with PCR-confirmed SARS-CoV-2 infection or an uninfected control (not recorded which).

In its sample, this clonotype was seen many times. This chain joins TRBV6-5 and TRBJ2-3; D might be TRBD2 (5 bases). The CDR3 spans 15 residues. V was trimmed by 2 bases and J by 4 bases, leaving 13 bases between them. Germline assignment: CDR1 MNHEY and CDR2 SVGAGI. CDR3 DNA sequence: TGTGCCAGCAGTTACCGGGGAAGTCCCGCAGATACGCAGTATTTT. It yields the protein CASSYRGSPADTQYF.

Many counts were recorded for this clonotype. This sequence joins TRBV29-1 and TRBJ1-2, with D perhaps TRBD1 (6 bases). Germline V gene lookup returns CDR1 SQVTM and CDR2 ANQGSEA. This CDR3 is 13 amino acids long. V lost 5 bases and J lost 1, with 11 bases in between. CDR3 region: CSVTLQGNYGYTF. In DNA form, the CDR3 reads TGCAGCGTTACTTTACAGGGTAACTATGGCTACACCTTC. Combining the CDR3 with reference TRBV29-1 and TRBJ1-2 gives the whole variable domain SAVISQKPSRDICQRGTSLTIQCQVDSQVTMMFWYRQQPGQSLTLIATANQGSEATYESGFVIDKFPISRPNLTFSTLTVSNMSPEDSSIYLCSVTLQGNYGYTFGSGTRLTVV.

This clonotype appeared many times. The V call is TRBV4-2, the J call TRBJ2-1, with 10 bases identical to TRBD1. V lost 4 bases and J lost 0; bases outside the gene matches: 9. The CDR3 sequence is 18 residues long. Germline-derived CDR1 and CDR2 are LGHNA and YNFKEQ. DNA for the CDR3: TGTGCCAGCAGCCCCGACAGGGGGCGGTCAATCTCCTACAATGAGCAGTTCTTC. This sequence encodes CASSPDRGRSISYNEQFF.

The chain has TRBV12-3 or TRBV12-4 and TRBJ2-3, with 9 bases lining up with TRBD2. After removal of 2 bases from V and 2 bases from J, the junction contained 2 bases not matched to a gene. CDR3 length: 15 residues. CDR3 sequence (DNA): TGTGCCAGCAGTTTACGCGGGAGGGCCACAGATACGCAGTATTTT. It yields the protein CASSLRGRATDTQYF.

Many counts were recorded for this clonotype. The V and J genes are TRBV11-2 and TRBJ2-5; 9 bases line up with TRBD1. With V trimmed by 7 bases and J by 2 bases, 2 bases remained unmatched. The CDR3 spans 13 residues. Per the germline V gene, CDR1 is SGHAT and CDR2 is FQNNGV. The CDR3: CASNRGLQETQYF. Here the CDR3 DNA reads TGTGCCAGCAACAGGGGGCTACAAGAGACCCAGTACTTC.

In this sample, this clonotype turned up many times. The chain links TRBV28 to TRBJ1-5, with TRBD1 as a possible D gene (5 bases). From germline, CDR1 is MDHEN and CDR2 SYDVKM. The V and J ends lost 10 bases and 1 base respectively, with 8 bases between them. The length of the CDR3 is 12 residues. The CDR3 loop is CATTESNQPQHF. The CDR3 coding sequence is TGTGCCACGACAGAGAGCAATCAGCCCCAGCATTTT.

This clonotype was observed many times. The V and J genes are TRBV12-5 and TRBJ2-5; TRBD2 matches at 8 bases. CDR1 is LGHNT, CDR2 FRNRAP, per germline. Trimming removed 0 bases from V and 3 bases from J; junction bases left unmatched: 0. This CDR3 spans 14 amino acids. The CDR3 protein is CASGLVAGEETQYF. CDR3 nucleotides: TGTGCTAGTGGTTTGGTAGCGGGGGAAGAGACCCAGTACTTC. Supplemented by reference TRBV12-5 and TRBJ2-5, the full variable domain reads DARVTQTPRHKVTEMGQEVTMRCQPILGHNTVFWYRQTMMQGLELLAYFRNRAPLDDSGMPKDRFSAEMPDATLATLKIQPSEPRDSAVYFCASGLVAGEETQYFGPGTRLLVL.

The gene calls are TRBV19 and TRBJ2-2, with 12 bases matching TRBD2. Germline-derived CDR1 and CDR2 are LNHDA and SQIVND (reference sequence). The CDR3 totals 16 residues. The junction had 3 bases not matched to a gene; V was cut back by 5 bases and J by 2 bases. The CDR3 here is CASSQLAGGNTGELFF. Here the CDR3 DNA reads TGTGCCAGTAGTCAACTAGCGGGAGGTAACACCGGGGAGCTGTTTTTT.

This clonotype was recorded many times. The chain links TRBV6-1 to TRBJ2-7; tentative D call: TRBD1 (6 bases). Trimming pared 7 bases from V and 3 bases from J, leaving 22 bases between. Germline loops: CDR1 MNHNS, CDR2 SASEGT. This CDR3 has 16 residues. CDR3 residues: CASKNGLGVGGYEQYF. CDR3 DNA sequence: TGTGCCAGCAAGAACGGGTTAGGGGTAGGGGGCTACGAGCAGTACTTC.

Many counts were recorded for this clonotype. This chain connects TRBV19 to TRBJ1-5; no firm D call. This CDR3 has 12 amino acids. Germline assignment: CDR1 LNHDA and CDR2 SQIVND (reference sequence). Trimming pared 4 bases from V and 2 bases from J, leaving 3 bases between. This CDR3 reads CASSKGNQPQHF. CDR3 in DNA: TGTGCCAGTAGTAAAGGCAATCAGCCCCAGCATTTT. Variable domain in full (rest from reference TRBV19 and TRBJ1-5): DGGITQSPKYLFRKEGQNVTLSCEQNLNHDAMYWYRQDPGQGLRLIYYSQIVNDFQKGDIAEGYSVSREKKESFPLTVTSAQKNPTAFYLCASSKGNQPQHFGDGTRLSIL.

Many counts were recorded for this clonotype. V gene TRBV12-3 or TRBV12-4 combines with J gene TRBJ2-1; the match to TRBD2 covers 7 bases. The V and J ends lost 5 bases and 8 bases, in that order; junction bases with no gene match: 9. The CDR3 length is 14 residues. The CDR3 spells CASSSQREWYEQFF. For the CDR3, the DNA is TGTGCCAGCAGTAGCCAGCGGGAATGGTATGAGCAGTTCTTC.

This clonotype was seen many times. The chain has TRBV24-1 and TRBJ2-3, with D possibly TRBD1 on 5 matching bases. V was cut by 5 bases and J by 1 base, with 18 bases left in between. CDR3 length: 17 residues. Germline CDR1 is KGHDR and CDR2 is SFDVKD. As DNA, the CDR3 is TGTGCCACCAGTGCCTTGGGGCTGCACGACGGCACAGATACGCAGTATTTT. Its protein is CATSALGLHDGTDTQYF.

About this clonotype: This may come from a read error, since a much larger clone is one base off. The CDR3 nucleotides read TGCAGCGTCGTACAGGGGCTTGAGCAGTTCTTC. Translated, it gives CSVVQGLEQFF. V is TRBV29-1 and J is TRBJ2-1; 7 nucleotides match TRBD1. There are 11 residues in the CDR3. Losses at the gene ends were 6 bases for V and 9 bases for J; bases not matched to a gene: 5. Germline V lookup: CDR1 SQVTM, CDR2 ANQGSEA.

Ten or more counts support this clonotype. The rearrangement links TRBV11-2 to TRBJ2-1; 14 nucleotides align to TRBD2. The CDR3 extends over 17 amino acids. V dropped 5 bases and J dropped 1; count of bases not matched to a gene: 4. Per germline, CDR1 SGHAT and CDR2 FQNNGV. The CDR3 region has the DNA TGTGCCAGCAGCACCCGGACTAGCGGGGGGTCCTACAATGAGCAGTTCTTC. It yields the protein CASSTRTSGGSYNEQFF.

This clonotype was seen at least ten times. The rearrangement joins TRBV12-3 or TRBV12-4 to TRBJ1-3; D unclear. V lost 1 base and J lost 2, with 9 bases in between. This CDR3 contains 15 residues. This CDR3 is CASSLGSVPGNTIYF. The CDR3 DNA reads TGTGCCAGCAGTTTAGGGTCCGTCCCTGGAAACACCATATATTTT.

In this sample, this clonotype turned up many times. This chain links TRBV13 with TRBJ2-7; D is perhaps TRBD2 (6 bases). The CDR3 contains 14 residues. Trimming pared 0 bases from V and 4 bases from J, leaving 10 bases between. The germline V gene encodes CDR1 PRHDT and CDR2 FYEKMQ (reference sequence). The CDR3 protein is CASSLGAGYYEQYF. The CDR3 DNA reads TGTGCCAGCAGCTTAGGAGCGGGTTATTACGAGCAGTACTTC.

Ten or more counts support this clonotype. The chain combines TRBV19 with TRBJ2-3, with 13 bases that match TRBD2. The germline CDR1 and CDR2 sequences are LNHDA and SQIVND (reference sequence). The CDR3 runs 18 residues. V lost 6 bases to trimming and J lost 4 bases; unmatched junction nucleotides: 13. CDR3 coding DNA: TGTGCCAGTAGGATGGTACTAGCGGGGGGGCAAATGGCAGATACGCAGTATTTT. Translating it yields CASRMVLAGGQMADTQYF.

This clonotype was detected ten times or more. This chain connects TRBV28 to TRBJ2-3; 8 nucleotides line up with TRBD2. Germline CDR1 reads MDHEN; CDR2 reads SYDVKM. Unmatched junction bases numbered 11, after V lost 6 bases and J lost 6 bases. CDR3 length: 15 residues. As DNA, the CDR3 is TGTGCCAGCAGCCTATCCGGCGGGAGGTTGGATACGCAGTATTTT. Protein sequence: CASSLSGGRLDTQYF.

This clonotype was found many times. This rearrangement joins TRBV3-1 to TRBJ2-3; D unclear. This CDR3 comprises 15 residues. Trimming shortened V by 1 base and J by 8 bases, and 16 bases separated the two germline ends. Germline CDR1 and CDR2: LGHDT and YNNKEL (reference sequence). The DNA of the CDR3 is TGTGCCAGCAGCCAAGGTTGGAGTGGAATCGGTACGCAGTATTTT. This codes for CASSQGWSGIGTQYF.

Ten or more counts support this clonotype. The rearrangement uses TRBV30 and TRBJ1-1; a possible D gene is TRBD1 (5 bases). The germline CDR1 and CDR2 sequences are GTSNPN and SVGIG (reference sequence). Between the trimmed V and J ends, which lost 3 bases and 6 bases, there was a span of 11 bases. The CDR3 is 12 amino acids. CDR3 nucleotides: TGTGCCTGGAGGGGAGGGGCCCCTGAAGCTTTCTTT. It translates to CAWRGGAPEAFF.

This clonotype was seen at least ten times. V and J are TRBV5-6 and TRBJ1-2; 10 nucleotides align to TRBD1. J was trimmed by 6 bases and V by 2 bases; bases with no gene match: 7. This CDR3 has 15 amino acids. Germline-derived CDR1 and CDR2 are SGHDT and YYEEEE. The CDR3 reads CASSFPGTGVDGYTF. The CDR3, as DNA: TGTGCCAGCAGCTTTCCCGGGACAGGGGTTGATGGCTACACCTTC.